Reported below is one T cell receptor (beta chain). This CDR3 has 14 amino acids. Germline trimming cut 3 bases from V and 5 bases from J; bases unmatched to any gene: 1. Germline V gives CDR1 LGHNT, CDR2 FRNRAP. Authors' analysis steps: Estimates of nucleated cell counts were drawn from the amplification of reference gene primers. Assay: immunoSEQ multiplex PCR; the TCRdb copy retains only in-frame clones and omits some. V, J and clone size are those of that table, while D and trimming were read from the DNA. The table includes approximately 60,000 clones, 80% to 90% detected once. The entry originates in a study of blood T cell repertoires in COVID-19. Study at large: The United States, Italy and Spain supplied acute and convalescent COVID-19 samples. PBMCs, B-cell-depleted T cells, or T cells were the source of the cDNA or gDNA that made up the material.

This receptor was obtained from a man aged 45 to 65 with active COVID-19. The specimen was peripheral blood. This chain connects TRBV12-5 to TRBJ1-4, with TRBD1 matching 9 bases. The CDR3 reads CASGFGTGNEKLFF. The CDR3 bases are TGTGCTAGTGGTTTTGGGACAGGGAATGAAAAACTGTTTTTT.